This T cell receptor (beta chain) originates from a study of regulatory T cells in long-lasting Graves disease. Germline-derived CDR1 and CDR2 are SGHVS and FNYEAQ. J was trimmed by 4 bases and V by 5 bases; bases with no gene match: 14. The CDR3 loop spans 17 amino acids. Assembly of TCR beta libraries relied on iRepertoire HTBI primers together with Arm-PCR of CDR3 regions. TCRdb reprocessed the multiplex PCR reads with MiXCR, giving one entry per CDR3 protein. The top ten clones hold roughly 23% of a sample with about 440,000 distinct CDR3 sequences, about 17% of them seen once. Time point indicated: newly diagnosed GD, antithyroid drugs for less than 3 months. From RNA extracted from PBMCs, the TCR library was made. Separately, the same data were catalogued under a study of T cells in Graves' hyperthyroidism and ophthalmopathy.

The sequences come from peripheral blood mononuclear cells (PBMCs), collected at new diagnosis, from a patient treated with antithyroid drugs. The chain carries TRBV7-6 and TRBJ2-3; the match to TRBD2 covers 8 bases. This TCR came from a woman between 18 and 29 years old with Graves disease. The CDR3 DNA is TGTGCCAGCAGCCTCTCACTAGCGGCCCTAACCCCAGATACGCAGTATTTT. Translated, it gives CASSLSLAALTPDTQYF. Combining the CDR3 with reference TRBV7-6 and TRBJ2-3 gives the whole variable domain GAGVSQSPRYKVTKRGQDVALRCDPISGHVSLYWYRQALGQGPEFLTYFNYEAQQDKSGLPNDRFSAERPEGSISTLTIQRTEQRDSAMYRCASSLSLAALTPDTQYFGPGTRLTVL.